This T cell receptor (beta chain) was sequenced for a study of cytomegalovirus exposure and HLA in healthy donors. Of note for this clone: The antigen is not known.

Points from the study as a whole: Specificity for CMV antigens was confirmed in vitro for three of the CMV-associated chains. When a later analysis compared HLA-associated TCR beta chains with equally common others, the HLA-associated chains turned out to be more clonally expanded and to have lower generation probabilities. Common viral pathogens seemed to be connected with several of the most significant clusters, according to a later analysis. In a later analysis, TCR beta V- and J-gene trimming showed a link to a missense DCLRE1C variant.

In the PCR, 60 Vbeta and 13 Jbeta primers were used. The assay was immunoSEQ multiplex PCR, and TCRdb's table has in-frame clones only and misses some. Of 180,000 or so clones listed, 82% are singletons. CDR3 length: 16 residues. Germline V CDR1 and CDR2: SGHTA, FQGTGA. V lost 4 bases, J lost 6 bases, and 20 bases lay in between. This receptor was obtained from a man in his forties in good health and CMV-seronegative. The J gene is TRBJ2-3, the V gene TRBV7-3; possibly TRBD2 for D (6 bases). The sequencing sample was made of PBMCs. For the CDR3, the DNA is TGTGCCAGCAGCTCCCTGGCGGGTTCTAGCGACGATACGCAGTATTTT. Amino acids: CASSSLAGSSDDTQYF.